The TCR beta chain described here comes from a study of blood T cell repertoires in COVID-19. Study at large: Sites across the United States, Italy and Spain contributed samples from acute and convalescent COVID-19. In each case, the material was cDNA or gDNA derived from T cells, B-cell-depleted T cells, or PBMCs.

In the original workflow: The authors estimated nucleated cell counts from reference gene primer amplification. Sequencing used immunoSEQ multiplex PCR; TCRdb keeps in-frame clones, though not all of them. V, J and clone size derive from that table, while D and trimming were established from the DNA sequence. The table includes over 150,000 clones, around 83% detected once. Sequencing was carried out using peripheral blood. This receptor was obtained from a human donor in a cohort sampled during active COVID-19.

The DNA of the CDR3 is TGTGCCAGTATTTTCATGATGGACACTAAATTATACGAGCAGTACTTC. Amino acid sequence: CASIFMMDTKLYEQYF. V and J are TRBV19 and TRBJ2-7, with D possibly matching TRBD1 (5 bases). The ends were cut back, 7 bases at V and 4 bases at J, with 23 bases in the middle. The germline CDR1 and CDR2 sequences are LNHDA and SQIVND (reference sequence). CDR3 size: 16 residues.